This is a list of T cell receptor beta chains from one sample in a study of T cells in Graves' hyperthyroidism and ophthalmopathy. TCRdb re-derived calls from the multiplex PCR reads in MiXCR, one entry per CDR3 protein. The sample has 300,000 to 400,000 distinct CDR3 sequences; about 15% are singletons. The specimen sequenced was blood. The receptors come from an older woman with Graves' hyperthyroidism. The CDR3 runs from the conserved cysteine through the conserved F or W.

TRBV9	TRBJ1-3	CASSVVPGSGNTIYF
TRBV30	TRBJ1-4	CAWKHRGSTNEKLFF
TRBV20-1	TRBJ1-4	CSARDLSGGLVFF
TRBV24-1	TRBJ2-4	CATRSGNENIQYF
TRBV12-3/TRBV12-4	TRBJ2-1	CASTFGTSGKNEQFF
TRBV12-5	TRBJ1-4	CASGGEEKLFF
TRBV7-2	TRBJ2-7	CASSWDRGRGEQYF
TRBV6-1	TRBJ1-5	CASGRQGVNQPQHF
TRBV20-1	TRBJ1-2	CSARGPLGLTYGYTF
TRBV12-3/TRBV12-4	TRBJ2-3	CASSRRTSGRTDTQYF
TRBV10-3	TRBJ1-2	CAIRGLDGYTF
TRBV14	TRBJ2-7	CASSQVGTSGIYEQYF
TRBV5-1	TRBJ2-7	CASSSDSLKREQYF
TRBV10-3	TRBJ2-7	CAISESRFMRQGPGGQYF
TRBV30	TRBJ2-7	CAWSGTGGFYEQYF
TRBV28	TRBJ1-2	CASSIGQGGYTF
TRBV29-1	TRBJ1-2	CSVGSGQAYGYTF
TRBV28	TRBJ1-5	CASSTGLQPQHF
TRBV2	TRBJ2-1	CARGGSMASYGTYNEQFF
TRBV6-6	TRBJ2-3	CASSYSGGGDTQYF
TRBV12-3/TRBV12-4	TRBJ1-5	CASSFRRTSSGPQHF
TRBV30	TRBJ1-2	CAHGTGYGYTF
TRBV19	TRBJ1-5	CASSFVPNQPQHF
TRBV2	TRBJ2-1	CASTRTSGRAGDEQFF
TRBV7-9	TRBJ2-7	CASSLARDMDVRGEQYF
TRBV12-3/TRBV12-4	TRBJ2-7	CASSFSGANEQYF